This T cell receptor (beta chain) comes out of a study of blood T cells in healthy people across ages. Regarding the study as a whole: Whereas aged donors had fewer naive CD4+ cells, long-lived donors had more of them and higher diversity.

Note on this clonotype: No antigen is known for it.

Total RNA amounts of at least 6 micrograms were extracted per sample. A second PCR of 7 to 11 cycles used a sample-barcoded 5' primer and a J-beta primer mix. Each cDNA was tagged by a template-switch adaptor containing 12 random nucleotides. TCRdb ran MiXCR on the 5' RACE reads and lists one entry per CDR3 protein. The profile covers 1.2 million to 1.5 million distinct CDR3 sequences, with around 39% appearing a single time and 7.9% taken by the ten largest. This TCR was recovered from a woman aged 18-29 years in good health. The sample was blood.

CDR3 nucleotides: TGTGCCAGCAGCCCGATGACTAGTGTGCATGAGCAGTTCTTC. This codes for CASSPMTSVHEQFF. The J gene is TRBJ2-1, the V gene TRBV7-6; the D gene is possibly TRBD2 (6 bases). Germline V lookup: CDR1 SGHVS, CDR2 FNYEAQ. Trimming pared 5 bases from V and 8 bases from J, leaving 16 bases between. The CDR3 sequence is 14 residues long. The full variable domain, with the rest looked up from reference TRBV7-6 and TRBJ2-1, is GAGVSQSPRYKVTKRGQDVALRCDPISGHVSLYWYRQALGQGPEFLTYFNYEAQQDKSGLPNDRFSAERPEGSISTLTIQRTEQRDSAMYRCASSPMTSVHEQFFGPGTRLTVL.